A selection of T cell receptor beta chains follows, all from one sample in a study of blood T cells in healthy people across ages. Each CDR3 protein is one row after TCRdb ran MiXCR on the 5' RACE reads. The sample contains 780,000 or so distinct CDR3 sequences, around three fifths of which appear only once. The specimen sequenced was blood. These receptors were obtained from a man between 40 and 49 years old in good health. Each CDR3 is given with its conserved first and last residue. D genes are given only for firm matches. Expanded clones are given a class, and other clones once, few, many or no size at all.

TRBV6-4	NA	few	TRBJ1-2	TGTGCCAGCAGTGACGAAAATGGCTACACCTTC	CASSDENGYTF
TRBV29-1	TRBD2	few	TRBJ2-5	TGCAGCGGATATAGCGGGAGAGGAGAGACCCAGTACTTC	CSGYSGRGETQYF
TRBV12-3/TRBV12-4	TRBD2	NA	TRBJ2-5	TGTGCCAGCAGTTTGCCCAGCGGGGGGCCAGAAGAGACCCAGTACTTC	CASSLPSGGPEETQYF
TRBV7-2	NA	few	TRBJ2-3	TGTGCCAGCAGCTTAGGAACTTCCCAAGATACGCAGTATTTT	CASSLGTSQDTQYF
TRBV6-5	TRBD1	NA	TRBJ2-3	TGTGCCAGCAGTCCCGGGACAGGGGATTTCACAGATACGCAGTATTTT	CASSPGTGDFTDTQYF
TRBV29-1	TRBD1	NA	TRBJ1-1	TGCAGCGCCGAGACAGGGGGAGGCACTGAAGCTTTCTTT	CSAETGGGTEAFF
TRBV11-3	NA	NA	TRBJ2-5	TGTGCCAGCAGGGACCGGGACTCCTACTCCTACAATGAGCAGTACTTC	CASRDRDSYSYNEQYF
TRBV20-1	TRBD2	NA	TRBJ2-1	TGCAGTGCTAGAGAGTTTGCGGGGGGTAACGCTGAGCAGTTCTTC	CSAREFAGGNAEQFF
TRBV5-1	TRBD2	NA	TRBJ2-1	TGCGCCAGCAGCAGACCCAGCGGGGGCCTGGGGAATGAGCAGTTCTTC	CASSRPSGGLGNEQFF
TRBV28	NA	few	TRBJ1-4	TGTGCCAGCAGTGGGGCTAAAAATGAAAAACTGTTTTTT	CASSGAKNEKLFF
TRBV5-1	TRBD1	few	TRBJ1-2	TGCGCCAGCAGTTGGGACAGCGAGGTCTATGGCTACACCTTC	CASSWDSEVYGYTF
TRBV10-3	TRBD1	NA	TRBJ2-3	TGTGCCACCGAGTCGGACAGGGGGGCAGATACGCAGTATTTT	CATESDRGADTQYF
TRBV6-6	TRBD2	NA	TRBJ2-4	TGTGCCAGCAGTTACCCCAAGGCGGGAGCCTACAATGAGCAGTACTTC	CASSYPKAGAYNEQYF
TRBV20-1	NA	few	TRBJ2-5	TGCAGTGCTAGGACGGGTCGGGGACAAGTAGAGACCCAGTACTTC	CSARTGRGQVETQYF
TRBV6-2/TRBV6-3	NA	NA	TRBJ2-7	TGTGCCAGCAGCCCGGGACTCCTTTCACCGGCGGGGATCTACGAGCAGTACTTC	CASSPGLLSPAGIYEQYF
TRBV12-3/TRBV12-4	TRBD2	NA	TRBJ2-1	TGTGCCAGCAGTTTGGCGGGGGGGCGCATATATGAGCAGTTCTTC	CASSLAGGRIYEQFF
TRBV20-1	NA	NA	TRBJ2-4	TGCAGTGCTCAGAACTCACAGCATTCCTCCTTTACAGCCAAAAACATTCAGTACTTC	CSAQNSQHSSFTAKNIQYF
TRBV7-8	NA	few	TRBJ2-5	TGTGCCAGCCTAGCAGGGGTTATGTCCCAAGAGACCCAGTACTTC	CASLAGVMSQETQYF
TRBV2	NA	NA	TRBJ1-1	TGTGCCAGCAGTGCACAACAGGGAATTGAAGCTTTCTTT	CASSAQQGIEAFF
TRBV12-3/TRBV12-4	NA	few	TRBJ2-5	TGTGCCAGCACCAGTCGCCAAGAGACCCAGTACTTC	CASTSRQETQYF
TRBV20-1	NA	NA	TRBJ2-7	TGCAGTGCTAGAGATCTTGGAAACTACTACTCGCAGTACTTC	CSARDLGNYYSQYF
TRBV4-1	NA	few	TRBJ1-1	TGCGCCAGCAGCCAAGTAGGCGGGCTAACTGAAGCTTTCTTT	CASSQVGGLTEAFF
TRBV7-9	NA	NA	TRBJ2-4	TGTGCCAGCAGCACCCGACAGTGGGGGGACAACATTCAGTACTTC	CASSTRQWGDNIQYF
TRBV13	TRBD1	NA	TRBJ2-7	TGTGCCAGCAGCCCGAGGGACAGTTTTTACGAGCAGTACTTC	CASSPRDSFYEQYF
TRBV6-2/TRBV6-3	NA	NA	TRBJ2-7	TGTGCCAGCAGTTATCCGCTAGAAGACGAGCAGTACTTC	CASSYPLEDEQYF
TRBV9	NA	few	TRBJ2-3	TGTGCCAGCAGCAAACAGCGAGATACGCAGTATTTT	CASSKQRDTQYF
TRBV10-3	NA	few	TRBJ1-2	TGTGCCATCAGGGGTGAGGGGCAGGGACGTGGCTACACCTTC	CAIRGEGQGRGYTF
TRBV11-3	NA	many	TRBJ2-4	TGTGCCAGCAGCTTAGGGACTATATTATTAGCCAAAAACATTCAGTACTTC	CASSLGTILLAKNIQYF
TRBV29-1	NA	NA	TRBJ2-7	TGCAGCGTTGTGCCCGGGGGGCTTAGCTCCTACGAGCAGTACTTC	CSVVPGGLSSYEQYF
TRBV2	NA	once	TRBJ2-5	TGTGCCAGCACGGAATCGGGAGTTCACCAAGAGACCCAGTACTTC	CASTESGVHQETQYF
TRBV12-3/TRBV12-4	NA	NA	TRBJ1-2	TGTGCCAGCAGTCCCTTGACAGGACTGAACTATGGCTACACCTTC	CASSPLTGLNYGYTF
TRBV4-2	NA	few	TRBJ1-5	TGTGCCAGCAGCCTCGGGATCAGCAATCAGCCCCAGCATTTT	CASSLGISNQPQHF
TRBV4-1	NA	NA	TRBJ1-6	TGCGCCAGCAGCCCCCTTAACTGGGGGCCGGGATTCACCCTCCACTTT	CASSPLNWGPGFTLHF
TRBV6-4	NA	few	TRBJ2-3	TGTGCCAGCAGTGACTACGCTTTCGCAGATACGCAGTATTTT	CASSDYAFADTQYF
TRBV7-9	NA	NA	TRBJ2-3	TGTGCCAGCAACTCAGGGACCCTTAGCACAGATACGCAGTATTTT	CASNSGTLSTDTQYF
TRBV7-2	NA	NA	TRBJ2-7	TGTGCCAGCAGCAAGGGGAGCGGGCAGACCTACGAGCAGTACTTC	CASSKGSGQTYEQYF
TRBV4-1	NA	NA	TRBJ2-1	TGCGCCAGCAGCCAATCACAGTCATCCTACAATGAGCAGTTCTTC	CASSQSQSSYNEQFF